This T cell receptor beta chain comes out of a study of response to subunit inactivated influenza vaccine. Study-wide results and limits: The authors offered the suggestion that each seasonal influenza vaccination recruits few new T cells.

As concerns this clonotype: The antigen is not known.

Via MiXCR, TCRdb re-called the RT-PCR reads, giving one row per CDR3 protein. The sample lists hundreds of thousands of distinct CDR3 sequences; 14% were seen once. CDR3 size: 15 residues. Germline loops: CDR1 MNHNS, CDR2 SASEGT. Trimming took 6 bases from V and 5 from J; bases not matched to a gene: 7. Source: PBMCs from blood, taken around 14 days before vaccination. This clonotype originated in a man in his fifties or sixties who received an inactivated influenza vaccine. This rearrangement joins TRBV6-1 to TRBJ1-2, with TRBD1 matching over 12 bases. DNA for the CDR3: TGTGCCAGCAGCCCCGGGACAGGGGGCTTGTATGGCTACACCTTC. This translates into CASSPGTGGLYGYTF.